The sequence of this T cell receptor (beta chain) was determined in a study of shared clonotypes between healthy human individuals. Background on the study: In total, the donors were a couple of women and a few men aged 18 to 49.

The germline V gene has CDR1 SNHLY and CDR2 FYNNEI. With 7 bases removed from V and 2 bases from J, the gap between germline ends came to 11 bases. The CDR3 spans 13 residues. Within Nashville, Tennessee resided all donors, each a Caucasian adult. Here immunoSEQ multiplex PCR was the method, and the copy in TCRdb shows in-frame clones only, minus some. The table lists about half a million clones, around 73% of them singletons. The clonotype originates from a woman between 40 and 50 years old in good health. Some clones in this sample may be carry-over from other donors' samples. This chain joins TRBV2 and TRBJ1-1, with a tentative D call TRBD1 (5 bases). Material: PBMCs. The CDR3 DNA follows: TGTGCCAGCATTGACAGATTTAACACTGAAGCTTTCTTT. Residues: CASIDRFNTEAFF.